This entry concerns a single T cell receptor (beta chain). Its target is not known. The data belong to a study of spatial heterogeneity in lung cancer. Notes on the study in general: Tumors with more nonsynonymous mutations had more expanded intratumoral alpha and beta TCRs.

TCRdb independently ran MiXCR on the 5' RACE reads; one entry per CDR3 protein. The sample holds around 8,600 distinct CDR3 sequences, about 6.7% seen once. The CDR3 length is 15 residues. Germline-derived CDR1 and CDR2 are MNHEY and SVGAGI. Deletions cut 6 bases from V and 12 bases from J, with 26 bases between. Sample time point: sample taken at primary tumor resection. The genes are TRBV6-5 and TRBJ1-2, with D tentatively TRBD1 (5 bases). The source was lung tumor tissue, collected at surgery. The sequence was obtained from a female donor with early-stage non-small cell lung cancer. This CDR3 is CASRRTLGARTIDTF. The CDR3 DNA follows: TGTGCCAGCAGGAGGACCCTTGGGGCCAGGACGATTGACACCTTC.